The TCR beta chain under discussion was sequenced for a study of OX40 agonist ivuxolimab in advanced cancers. Whole-study context: Subjects had a mean age of around 60 years, with a range of about 23 to 85; around 80% were male.

Worth noting for this clone: The target antigen is unknown.

Whole-study results and caveats: Antigen specificity remained undetermined for the expanded peripheral T cells.

Only in-frame clones appear in the TCRdb table, and some are missing; sequencing was by immunoSEQ multiplex PCR. The sample lists tens of thousands of clones, more than 75% seen once, with 0.4% to 0.45% in the top ten. V was pared by 4 bases and J by 0 bases, with 13 bases between. The CDR3 sequence is 15 residues long. CDR1 and CDR2 from the germline V gene are SGHRS and YFSETQ. The material sequenced was CD4+ or CD8+ T cells sorted from blood, taken in a trial of the OX40 agonist ivuxolimab. The receptor was isolated from an adult with an advanced solid tumor such as melanoma, head and neck, liver or kidney cancer. The chain joins TRBV5-1 to TRBJ1-1; tentative D call: TRBD1 (5 bases). CDR3 coding DNA: TGCGCCAGCAGCGACTTAGGGACCTTGAACACTGAAGCTTTCTTT. This encodes CASSDLGTLNTEAFF.